One sample yielded the 13 T cell receptor beta chains listed below, sequenced in a study of shared clonotypes between healthy human individuals. This table comes from immunoSEQ multiplex PCR, and its TCRdb copy is limited to in-frame clones, with some not included. The sample includes a few million clones, 95% of them seen just once. The sequencing input was naive CD4+ T cells sorted from blood. Regarding subset: CD45RA+ positively selected. The receptors originated from a man between 18 and 35 years old in good health.

The chain combines TRBV5-1 with TRBJ2-2; 9 nucleotides line up with TRBD1. Germline CDR1 is SGHRS and CDR2 is YFSETQ. The trim removed 0 bases at V and 6 bases at J, leaving 3 bases unmatched. The CDR3 has 15 amino acids. The CDR3 protein is CASSLVGTGSGELFF. The CDR3 bases are TGCGCCAGCAGCTTGGTGGGGACAGGGTCCGGGGAGCTGTTTTTT.

V and J are TRBV5-6 and TRBJ2-1; D may match TRBD1 or TRBD2 (5 bases each). This CDR3 spans 13 amino acids. Germline CDR1 SGHDT, CDR2 YYEEEE. Trimming took off 0 bases at V and 6 bases at J, with 7 bases between the two ends. The CDR3 bases are TGTGCCAGCAGCTTGGTTGGGGGCAATGAGCAGTTCTTC. This gives the protein CASSLVGGNEQFF.

Points on this clone: Additional DNA sequences in this sample encode the identical CDR3. The rearrangement uses TRBV7-2 and TRBJ1-6, with unresolved D. Per the germline V gene, CDR1 is SGHTA and CDR2 is FQGNSA. Trimming stripped 3 bases from V and 10 bases from J, with 7 bases between. CDR3 length equals 12 residues. The CDR3 coding sequence is TGTGCCAGCAGCTTGAATGGATCACCCCTCCACTTT. Translating gives CASSLNGSPLHF.

The chain joins TRBV5-4 to TRBJ2-3; D not certain. This CDR3 is 12 amino acids long. Trimming shortened V by 7 bases and J by 0 bases, and 6 bases separated the two germline ends. The germline gives CDR1 SGHNT, CDR2 YYREEE (reference sequence). For the CDR3, the DNA is TGTGCCAGCCGTGGAAGCACAGATACGCAGTATTTT. Translating it yields CASRGSTDTQYF.

The rearrangement links TRBV2 to TRBJ1-5; D not certain. The germline V gene encodes CDR1 SNHLY and CDR2 FYNNEI. CDR3 length: 13 residues. Trimming took off 11 bases at V and 5 bases at J, with 16 bases between the two ends. This CDR3 is CAGAVGRDQPQHF. CDR3 in DNA: TGTGCCGGAGCGGTCGGGAGGGATCAGCCCCAGCATTTT.

The chain combines TRBV6-6 with TRBJ1-2; TRBD1 is a possible D gene (5 bases). This CDR3 contains 12 residues. In germline, CDR1 is MNHNY, CDR2 SVGAGI (reference sequence). V lost 4 bases to trimming and J lost 8 bases, with 11 bases between them. The CDR3 bases are TGTGCCAGCAGTTCGACAGTCACCGGCTACACCTTC. Its translation: CASSSTVTGYTF.

Remarks on this clone: Other DNA sequences in the sample encode the same CDR3. The rearrangement joins TRBV2 to TRBJ2-2; D gene uncertain. Germline V gene lookup returns CDR1 SNHLY and CDR2 FYNNEI. V gave up 6 bases and J gave up 3 bases, with 5 bases separating them. CDR3 length equals 12 residues. This CDR3 is CASSADTGELFF. CDR3 DNA sequence: TGTGCCAGCAGCGCAGACACCGGGGAGCTGTTTTTT. The variable domain in full, with the rest retrieved from reference TRBV2 and TRBJ2-2, is EPEVTQTPSHQVTQMGQEVILRCVPISNHLYFYWYRQILGQKVEFLVSFYNNEISEKSEIFDDQFSVERPDGSNFTLKIRSTKLEDSAMYFCASSADTGELFFGEGSRLTVL.

The chain has TRBV6-5 and TRBJ2-3; 13 bases are a match to TRBD2. The CDR3 spans 16 residues. The trim removed 4 bases at V and 1 base at J, leaving 2 bases unmatched. Germline lookup yields CDR1 MNHEY and CDR2 SVGAGI. CDR3 DNA sequence: TGTGCCAGCAGTTCACTAGCGGGAGGGCGCACAGATACGCAGTATTTT. Residues: CASSSLAGGRTDTQYF.

The J gene is TRBJ1-2, the V gene TRBV5-5; 8 bases are shared with TRBD1. Germline assignment: CDR1 SGHKS and CDR2 YYEKEE (reference sequence). Trimming took 4 bases from V and 1 from J; bases not matched to a gene: 6. The length of the CDR3 is 15 residues. In DNA form, the CDR3 reads TGTGCCAGCAGCGAGGGACAGGTCAATAACTATGGCTACACCTTC. This gives the protein CASSEGQVNNYGYTF.

The CDR3 region is CASSLPGTGGSTDTQYF. The CDR3 region has the DNA TGTGCCAGCAGCTTACCCGGGACAGGGGGCTCCACAGATACGCAGTATTTT. This chain uses TRBV11-3 with TRBJ2-3; 12 positions match TRBD1. CDR3 size: 17 residues. The V gene end was trimmed by 2 bases and the J gene end by 2 bases; junction bases not matched to a gene: 5. From germline, CDR1 is SGHNT and CDR2 YENEEA.

Comment on this clone: The same CDR3 is also encoded by other DNA sequences in this sample. The V gene is TRBV6-5, the J gene TRBJ2-7; D gene ambiguous. CDR3 size: 10 residues. V lost 8 bases to trimming and J lost 2 bases, with 4 bases between them. Germline lookup yields CDR1 MNHEY and CDR2 SVGAGI. The CDR3 region is CASGTYEQYF. CDR3 bases: TGTGCCAGCGGTACCTACGAGCAGTACTTC.

The V and J genes are TRBV5-4 and TRBJ1-4; the D gene is possibly TRBD1 (6 bases). Trimming took off 3 bases at V and 8 bases at J, with 14 bases between the two ends. Germline-derived CDR1 and CDR2 are SGHNT and YYREEE (reference sequence). This CDR3 has 14 residues. CDR3 sequence (DNA): TGTGCCAGCAGCTCCACAGGGCTTGGCGAAAAACTGTTTTTT. The encoded protein is CASSSTGLGEKLFF.

With regard to this clone: Other DNA sequences from this sample encode an identical CDR3 as well. The chain combines TRBV30 with TRBJ1-1; TRBD1 might be the D (5 bases). The CDR3 contains 13 residues. CDR1 is GTSNPN and CDR2 is SVGIG in the germline V gene (reference sequence). Trimming took 2 bases from V and 1 from J, leaving 8 bases between them. CDR3 sequence reads: CAWSSGGNTEAFF. In nucleotides, the CDR3 is TGTGCCTGGAGTTCCGGGGGGAACACTGAAGCTTTCTTT.